The 17 T cell receptor beta chains presented below share a single source sample, sequenced in a study of a mutant IDH1 vaccine in newly diagnosed glioma. Time point of the sample: week 11, during vaccination. Mutant IDH1 20-mer peptide, at 300 ug, made up each vaccine dose, with topical imiquimod. Method: immunoSEQ multiplex PCR; TCRdb's copy keeps in-frame clones and lacks some. The data show about 64,000 clones, approximately 84% seen once. What these receptors recognize is not known. The source material was PBMCs, sampled from a glioma patient whose treatment included an IDH1 peptide vaccine. The source is a woman between 45 and 60 years old with glioma.

V gene TRBV27 combines with J gene TRBJ1-5; perhaps TRBD1 as D (5 bases). The CDR3 runs to 16 residues. V lost 1 base to trimming and J lost 6 bases, with 16 bases between them. Looked up from germline, CDR1 is MNHEY and CDR2 is SMNVEV (reference sequence). DNA for the CDR3: TGTGCCAGCAGTTTATGGTCCAGGGATCCATCTCAGCCCCAGCATTTT. Amino acids: CASSLWSRDPSQPQHF.

The rearrangement uses TRBV6-5 and TRBJ1-5, with 11 bases that match TRBD1. The CDR3 contains 16 residues. The J segment lost 6 bases and the V segment lost 4 bases, leaving 8 bases of the junction unmatched. Germline V gene data show CDR1 as MNHEY and CDR2 as SVGAGI. The CDR3 loop reads CASSFRTGGGSQPQHF. Here the CDR3 DNA reads TGTGCCAGCAGTTTCCGGACAGGGGGCGGGAGTCAGCCCCAGCATTTT.

The chain links TRBV4-1 to TRBJ2-5; TRBD2 matches 7 bases. Germline CDR1 and CDR2: MGHRA and YSYEKL. The V and J ends lost 1 base and 5 bases, in that order; junction bases with no gene match: 4. The length of the CDR3 is 14 residues. The CDR3 bases are TGCGCCAGCAGCCAAGGGTGGGGAGGGGAGACCCAGTACTTC. Translating it yields CASSQGWGGETQYF.

V usage is TRBV7-9 and J usage is TRBJ2-7, with D tentatively TRBD1 or TRBD2 (6 bases each). Trimming pared 5 bases from V and 5 bases from J, leaving 22 bases between. The CDR3 is 16 residues long. Germline CDR1 and CDR2: SEHNR and FQNEAQ (reference sequence). DNA for the CDR3: TGTGCCAGCAGCCCCGGGGGCACCGGGCGCAGCGACGAGCAGTACTTC. Protein: CASSPGGTGRSDEQYF.

V gene TRBV19 combines with J gene TRBJ2-3, with 8 bases matching TRBD2. CDR3 length equals 14 residues. Germline V gene lookup returns CDR1 LNHDA and CDR2 SQIVND (reference sequence). Germline trimming cut 5 bases from V and 5 bases from J; bases unmatched to any gene: 6. The CDR3 protein is CASSLGGAVDTQYF. The CDR3 coding sequence is TGTGCCAGTAGTCTCGGGGGGGCCGTAGATACGCAGTATTTT.

This clone was observed once. V usage is TRBV6-5 and J usage is TRBJ2-7; D might be TRBD1 (5 bases). V was trimmed by 2 bases and J by 1 base, leaving 9 bases between them. Germline V gene sequence: CDR1 MNHEY, CDR2 SVGAGI. The CDR3 is 14 residues long. DNA for the CDR3: TGTGCCAGCAGTTACAGTTCAGGGTCCTACGAGCAGTACTTC. Protein product: CASSYSSGSYEQYF.

The chain couples TRBV14 to TRBJ2-1, with 9 bases fitting TRBD2. Germline assignment: CDR1 SGHDN and CDR2 FVKESK. The CDR3 has 16 residues. Trimming at V came to 0 bases and at J to 4 bases, leaving 4 bases not matched to a gene. The CDR3 sequence: CASSQEQRGAYNEQFF. The CDR3 DNA reads TGTGCCAGCAGCCAAGAGCAGCGGGGGGCTTACAATGAGCAGTTCTTC.

The rearrangement uses TRBV11-2 and TRBJ2-5; D might be TRBD2 (5 bases). V lost 3 bases and J lost 6, with 17 bases in between. The CDR3 covers 15 residues. CDR1 is SGHAT, CDR2 FQNNGV, per germline. CDR3 DNA: TGTGCCAGCAGCTTGGAGTCTTCTGGGAGTCAGACCCAGTACTTC. Encoded protein: CASSLESSGSQTQYF.

The sample holds one count of this clone. The chain recombines TRBV6-5 with TRBJ1-2; no clear D. Per germline, CDR1 MNHEY and CDR2 SVGAGI. Trimming shortened V by 6 bases and J by 4 bases, and 12 bases separated the two germline ends. CDR3 length: 13 amino acids. DNA of the CDR3: TGTGCCAGCAGCCGCGGGCAGGCCTATGGCTACACCTTC. Translating it yields CASSRGQAYGYTF.

The V gene is TRBV21-1, the J gene TRBJ2-7. TRBV21-1 is designated a pseudogene. The CDR3 sequence is 17 residues long. CDR3 in amino acids: CASSKKGGGQTSYEQYF. DNA for the CDR3: TGTGCCAGCAGCAAAAAAGGGGGGGGACAGACATCCTACGAGCAGTACTTC.

V and J are TRBV7-6 and TRBJ1-3; TRBD1 matches at 7 bases. The J segment lost 0 bases and the V segment lost 5 bases, leaving 10 bases of the junction unmatched. This CDR3 is built from 17 residues. CDR1 SGHVS and CDR2 FNYEAQ come from the germline V gene. The CDR3 region has the DNA TGTGCCAGCAGCAAGGGACAGAACTTTTACTCTGGAAACACCATATATTTT. Translation: CASSKGQNFYSGNTIYF.

The chain combines TRBV19 with TRBJ2-7; D may be TRBD1 or TRBD2 (5 bases each). In germline, CDR1 is LNHDA, CDR2 SQIVND (reference sequence). V was trimmed by 4 bases and J by 2 bases, leaving 15 bases between them. CDR3 length: 15 amino acids. The CDR3 sequence: CASSTPGPGTYEQYF. In nucleotides, the CDR3 is TGTGCCAGTAGTACCCCGGGACCGGGAACCTACGAGCAGTACTTC.

The rearrangement joins TRBV5-1 to TRBJ2-5; 10 positions agree with TRBD2. This CDR3 spans 13 amino acids. J lost 3 bases, V lost 7 bases, and 3 bases had no gene match. CDR1 SGHRS and CDR2 YFSETQ come from the germline V gene. The CDR3 region is CASSAGGEETQYF. CDR3 sequence (DNA): TGCGCCAGCTCAGCGGGGGGGGAAGAGACCCAGTACTTC.

For the CDR3, the DNA is TGTGCCGCTGGGGCCGAAGAGACCCAGTACTTC. Its protein is CAAGAEETQYF. The genes are TRBV6-6 and TRBJ2-5, with D maybe TRBD1 (5 bases). The CDR3 totals 11 residues. Trimming cost V 11 bases and J 3 bases, with 10 bases left between them. CDR1 is MNHNY, CDR2 SVGAGI, per germline (reference sequence).

As for this clone: Sequence at one end of the junction differs from germline and may be a read error. The J gene is TRBJ2-1, the V gene TRBV2, with D tentatively TRBD2 (5 bases). The CDR3 loop spans 12 amino acids. Germline V lookup: CDR1 SNHLY, CDR2 FYNNEI. In DNA, the CDR3 is TGTGCCAGCAGGGAAGGACTCAATGAGCAGTTCTTC. Protein: CASREGLNEQFF. The full variable domain, completed using reference TRBV2 and TRBJ2-1, is EPEVTQTPSHQVTQMGQEVILRCVPISNHLYFYWYRQILGQKVEFLVSFYNNEISEKSEIFDDQFSVERPDGSNFTLKIRSTKLEDSAMYFCASREGLNEQFFGPGTRLTVL.

The V call is TRBV4-3, the J call TRBJ2-1; 9 bases are a match to TRBD2. The CDR3 spans 15 residues. Germline V CDR1 and CDR2: LGHNA, YSLEER. V lost 0 bases to trimming and J lost 10 bases; unmatched junction nucleotides: 7. CDR3 sequence: CASSQDRLAGREQFF. The CDR3 DNA reads TGCGCCAGCAGCCAAGATCGCCTAGCGGGGAGGGAGCAGTTCTTC.

This clone was observed a single time. The rearrangement joins TRBV6-1 to TRBJ1-2; 10 bases agree with TRBD1. V shed 1 base, J shed 7 bases, and the junction held 9 bases outside the gene matches. The CDR3 totals 16 residues. Germline V gene sequence: CDR1 MNHNS, CDR2 SASEGT. CDR3 sequence (DNA): TGTGCCAGCAGTGAAGGGACAGGGACAGGGGCTGGTGGCTACACCTTC. The encoded protein is CASSEGTGTGAGGYTF.